One and the same sample provided the 17 T cell receptor beta chains below, sequenced in a study of shared T cell receptors in the human thymus. TCRdb's table, derived via immunoSEQ multiplex PCR, lists solely in-frame clones and lacks some. Here the sample spans roughly 560,000 clones, 75% to 85% being singletons. These data were also reused for a study on human thymus T cells.

The sequencing input was thymocytes. These receptors came from a boy less than two years old with a congenital heart defect.

V and J are TRBV10-1 and TRBJ1-1; D is unclear. V was shortened by 8 bases and J by 0 bases, with 16 bases between the two germline ends. The CDR3 loop spans 15 amino acids. Germline CDR1 WNHNN, CDR2 SYGVQD (reference sequence). The CDR3 bases are TGCGCCAGCCGATTAACCGGTTCATTGAACACTGAAGCTTTCTTT. Its protein product is CASRLTGSLNTEAFF.

This clone showed up just once. This chain joins TRBV30 and TRBJ2-3; 7 bases align to TRBD1. The CDR3 covers 16 residues. Germline V lookup: CDR1 GTSNPN, CDR2 SVGIG (reference sequence). V lost 3 bases, J lost 6 bases, and 15 bases stayed unmatched. The CDR3 sequence: CAWRAGDSAPGDTQYF. The CDR3 bases are TGTGCCTGGAGGGCAGGGGACAGCGCCCCGGGGGATACGCAGTATTTT.

This clone was found a few times. The V gene is TRBV6-5, the J gene TRBJ2-1, with TRBD1 matching over 9 bases. The CDR3 runs 16 residues. The V segment lost 2 bases and the J segment 6 bases; nucleotides outside the gene matches: 8. Germline V gene data show CDR1 as MNHEY and CDR2 as SVGAGI. The CDR3 DNA follows: TGTGCCAGCAGTTACCCCGGGACAGGGATGGGCAATGAGCAGTTCTTC. It is translated as CASSYPGTGMGNEQFF.

V and J are TRBV30 and TRBJ1-3; tentatively, D is TRBD1 (5 bases). V was cut by 5 bases and J by 0 bases, with 11 bases left in between. Looked up from germline, CDR1 is GTSNPN and CDR2 is SVGIG (reference sequence). This CDR3 is 14 amino acids long. In nucleotides, the CDR3 is TGTGCCTGGTCAGACAGTTTCTCTGGAAACACCATATATTTT. Translated: CAWSDSFSGNTIYF.

This clone was recorded a few times. The chain recombines TRBV11-2 with TRBJ2-1; 10 positions agree with TRBD2. V lost 2 bases and J lost 1; bases outside the gene matches: 8. The CDR3 covers 18 residues. Germline CDR1 reads SGHAT; CDR2 reads FQNNGV. CDR3 nucleotides: TGTGCCAGCAGCTTAATTCCTAGCGGGGGCTATTCCTACAATGAGCAGTTCTTC. This translates into CASSLIPSGGYSYNEQFF. The entire variable domain, with the rest obtained from reference TRBV11-2 and TRBJ2-1, is as follows: EAGVAQSPRYKIIEKRQSVAFWCNPISGHATLYWYQQILGQGPKLLIQFQNNGVVDDSQLPKDRFSAERLKGVDSTLKIQPAKLEDSAVYLCASSLIPSGGYSYNEQFFGPGTRLTVL.

This chain links TRBV7-6 with TRBJ2-5; 11 bases line up with TRBD1. The V gene's germline CDR1 is SGHVS and CDR2 FNYEAQ. CDR3 length equals 17 residues. V gave up 5 bases and J gave up 2 bases; unmatched junction bases: 10. The DNA for the CDR3 is TGTGCCAGCAGCCCCCAGACGGACAGGGGGCGACAAGAGACCCAGTACTTC. Amino acid sequence: CASSPQTDRGRQETQYF.

CDR3 loop: CASSESGGLAARRTQYF. The CDR3 DNA is TGCGCCAGCAGTGAGTCGGGGGGGCTAGCAGCGCGGCGTACGCAGTATTTT. The gene calls are TRBV10-2 and TRBJ2-3; possible D gene TRBD2, 7 bases. Trimming pared 0 bases from V and 8 bases from J, leaving 21 bases between. Germline CDR1 is WSHSY and CDR2 is SAAADI. The CDR3 loop spans 17 amino acids.

The chain links TRBV30 to TRBJ2-7; D possibly corresponds to TRBD2 (5 bases). Germline CDR1 and CDR2: GTSNPN and SVGIG (reference sequence). V was clipped by 1 base and J by 1 base, with 17 bases between them. The CDR3 has 16 amino acids. This chain's CDR3 is CAWSGEFPRRSYEQYF. The CDR3 DNA sequence: TGTGCCTGGAGTGGTGAATTCCCTAGGAGGTCCTACGAGCAGTACTTC.

The chain has TRBV5-6 and TRBJ2-1, with D possibly matching TRBD2 (5 bases). Trimming removed 5 bases at V and 4 bases at J, with 13 bases between. The CDR3 runs 14 residues. Germline V gene lookup returns CDR1 SGHDT and CDR2 YYEEEE. The CDR3 nucleotides read TGTGCCAGCAGTCGGAAGACGGGGTACAATGAGCAGTTCTTC. Translation gives CASSRKTGYNEQFF.

The rearrangement uses TRBV5-6 and TRBJ2-5; 9 nucleotides align to TRBD1. The CDR3 length is 15 residues. Germline V CDR1 and CDR2: SGHDT, YYEEEE. With 1 base clipped from V and 5 bases from J, the junction kept 6 bases outside the gene matches. CDR3 sequence (DNA): TGTGCCAGCAGCTTGATGGGACAGGGTTTTGAGACCCAGTACTTC. This translates into CASSLMGQGFETQYF.

V and J are TRBV27 and TRBJ1-1; maybe TRBD1 (6 bases). Germline values: CDR1 MNHEY, CDR2 SMNVEV (reference sequence). Trimming pared 7 bases from V and 6 bases from J, leaving 15 bases between. The CDR3 sequence is 13 residues long. The CDR3 nucleotides read TGTGCCAGCAAGATTCAGGGGCCCCCTGAAGCTTTCTTT. Its translation is CASKIQGPPEAFF.

The chain uses TRBV30 and TRBJ2-7, with TRBD2 matching 10 bases. Germline CDR1 and CDR2: GTSNPN and SVGIG (reference sequence). This CDR3 spans 15 amino acids. Trimming removed 8 bases from V and 4 bases from J; junction bases left unmatched: 14. In nucleotides, the CDR3 is TGTGCCGGTACCAAGACTAGCGGGTGGACTTACGAGCAGTACTTC. Translation gives CAGTKTSGWTYEQYF. The variable domain in full, completed from reference TRBV30 and TRBJ2-7, reads SQTIHQWPATLVQPVGSPLSLECTVEGTSNPNLYWYRQAAGRGLQLLFYSVGIGQISSEVPQNLSASRPQDRQFILSSKKLLLSDSGFYLCAGTKTSGWTYEQYFGPGTRLTVT.

This clone was recorded a few times. This chain joins TRBV4-3 and TRBJ1-2; D possibly corresponds to TRBD1 (6 bases). Germline lookup yields CDR1 LGHNA and CDR2 YSLEER. The V and J ends lost 1 base and 8 bases respectively, with 17 bases between them. This CDR3 spans 15 amino acids. The CDR3, as DNA: TGCGCCAGCAGCCAAGGACAGGAGAACTATGGCGGCTACACCTTC. Translated, it gives CASSQGQENYGGYTF.

The J gene is TRBJ2-5, the V gene TRBV29-1; 8 nucleotides line up with TRBD2. Germline CDR1 reads SQVTM; CDR2 reads ANQGSEA. Unmatched junction bases numbered 17, after V lost 6 bases and J lost 5 bases. The CDR3 extends over 16 amino acids. The CDR3 sequence is CSVPRRSGSLKETQYF. The DNA for the CDR3 is TGCAGCGTCCCCCGAAGGAGCGGGAGTCTTAAGGAGACCCAGTACTTC.

This clone turned up a few times. The genes are TRBV15 and TRBJ1-5; D remains ambiguous. The CDR3 runs to 15 residues. The V gene's germline CDR1 is LNHNV and CDR2 YYDKDF (reference sequence). The V end lost 1 base, the J end lost 1 base, and 8 bases lay between the germline ends. Here the CDR3 reads CATSRGRVSNQPQHF. The CDR3 DNA follows: TGTGCCACCAGCAGAGGCCGGGTAAGCAATCAGCCCCAGCATTTT.

This chain links TRBV28 with TRBJ1-4; D possibly corresponds to TRBD1 (5 bases). V lost 5 bases, J lost 8 bases, and 12 bases lay in between. The germline CDR1 and CDR2 sequences are MDHEN and SYDVKM. The CDR3 covers 13 residues. The CDR3 DNA sequence: TGTGCCAGCAGTACTGGGACTGGCGAAAAACTGTTTTTT. Translation gives CASSTGTGEKLFF.

The chain combines TRBV28 with TRBJ1-5, with a possible D match to TRBD1 (5 bases). Trimming took 7 bases from V and 0 from J, leaving 25 bases between them. The CDR3 is made up of 19 amino acids. Looked up from germline, CDR1 is MDHEN and CDR2 is SYDVKM. The CDR3 sequence: CASNHLRIWWGPSNQPQHF. As DNA, the CDR3 is TGTGCCAGCAACCACCTCCGGATTTGGTGGGGCCCTAGCAATCAGCCCCAGCATTTT.